This entry is about one TCR beta chain. The sample comes from a study of CD8 T cells in Susac syndrome. Germline V lookup: CDR1 SGDLS, CDR2 YYNGEE. Deletions cut 0 bases from V and 4 bases from J, with 22 bases between. The CDR3 consists of 18 residues. An input of roughly 0.5 to 1 ug of RNA was subjected to reverse transcription using random hexamers. TCR beta CDR3 was amplified by immunoSEQ multiplex PCR. This amplification extended across 54 Vbeta and 13 Jbeta segments. TCRdb reprocessed the immunoSEQ multiplex PCR reads with MiXCR, giving one entry per CDR3 protein. Of some 200,000 distinct CDR3 sequences in the sample, roughly 92% are singletons; the top ten hold roughly 0.13%.

This chain connects TRBV9 to TRBJ1-2, with D possibly matching TRBD1 (6 bases). The sequence came from a human donor with multiple sclerosis. The specimen sequenced was CD8+ T cells from PBMCs. CDR3: CASSVEEGAQGGVYGYTF. DNA for the CDR3: TGTGCCAGCAGCGTAGAAGAGGGAGCACAGGGCGGCGTCTATGGCTACACCTTC. Together with reference TRBV9 and TRBJ1-2, the CDR3 gives the full variable domain: DSGVTQTPKHLITATGQRVTLRCSPRSGDLSVYWYQQSLDQGLQFLIQYYNGEERAKGNILERFSAQQFPDLHSELNLSSLELGDSALYFCASSVEEGAQGGVYGYTFGSGTRLTVV.